This T cell receptor (beta chain) was retrieved from a study of beta chain features in type 1 diabetes (dated by TCRdb to 2017 to 2018). About the investigation overall: Mean age, gender distribution, total cell number and subset yield were not different between patients and healthy donors. A total of 100 million to 110 million sorted cells were examined across all samples, and a strong correlation was observed between cell number per subset and RNA yield. In the study, recently diagnosed type 1 diabetes patients and matched healthy donors were compared on the TCRB repertoires of their sorted circulating CD4+ T cell subsets. Regulatory and stem cell-like memory subsets were obtained from only 8 patients and about eight healthy donors, while naive and central memory subsets were obtained from all 30 or so donors.

Findings and caveats that apply to the study as a whole: In all four CD4+ subsets, TCRB CDR3 length was moderately but significantly shorter in type 1 diabetes patients. Only small numbers of individuals were included in the HLA sub-analyses, which left unresolved whether HLA type had any influence on TCRB rearrangement. Because cDNA rather than genomic DNA was sequenced, highly expressing activated cells could have been over-represented, although no difference in activation and CD3 levels was found between groups. Patients with type 1 diabetes made fewer insertions and deleted more nucleotides at VDJ recombination sites, implying thymic rearrangement abnormalities. Naive, central memory and regulatory TCRB repertoires appeared more similar among patients than among healthy donors. PCR might favor shorter templates, but patient and control samples were amplified and corrected together, so any skew would affect both groups equally.

According to the germline V gene, CDR1 reads KGHSH and CDR2 reads LQKENI. The cysteine opens and the phenylalanine closes a CDR3 of 11 amino acids. The entry retains the CDR3 DNA only, 33 bases that are in frame from base 1. V is trimmed back by 8 bases and J by 9 bases, and the junction contains 3 bases that no gene match accounts for. This clone was seen more than once but under ten times. Its antigen has not been determined. Base qualities were left out, and no much larger clone turns up one base away. Each donor gave one peripheral blood draw, roughly 120 mL on average, collected into heparinised tubes. A BD FACSAria II was used to sort naive, central memory, regulatory and stem cell-like memory CD4+ T cells with a panel that included CD45RO, CCR7, CD25, CD127, CD95 and CD27. All sorted populations exceeded 95% purity. PBMCs were isolated right away by Lymphoprep density gradient centrifugation and were stained directly, without culture. So that batch effects would be minimized, each experiment stained and sorted samples in pairs, pairing one healthy donor with one patient.

The entire amount of isolated RNA was reverse transcribed using the High Capacity cDNA Reverse Transcription Kit, so the sequenced TCRB transcripts were expressed ones. Deep immunoSEQ sequencing was applied to naive, central memory and regulatory T cell samples, giving an average of around 4 million total reads per sample. Sorted cells were lysed in RLT buffer and RNA was extracted with DNase-treated RNeasy Micro or Mini kits, depending on cell number. To prevent cross-contamination, every cell subset was processed on its own, while patient and healthy donor samples were processed together. The immunoSEQ multiplex PCR was used to amplify TCRB sequences from cDNA, generating 87-bp fragments that spanned the CDR3 region. Sequencing of the amplicons was performed on the Illumina HiSeq platform. The paper's processing steps were these. PCR bias was computationally corrected using synthetic template baselines, reads within Hamming distance 2 were collapsed, and singletons that could not be merged were discarded. Reads were aligned against IMGT so that V, D and J genes, CDR3 length and insertions or deletions at six rearrangement sites could be assigned. Within each subset, clonotype counts were normalized to sorted cell number, and only after that were true diversity and Gini coefficients computed with the tcR R package. The overlap coefficient, calculated on TCRB nucleotide sequences, was used to quantify repertoire sharing. Out-of-frame TCRB sequences from naive cells were analyzed as a proxy for the pre-selection repertoire. TCRdb re-hosts the immuneACCESS table, in-frame sequences only. Its copies lack some clones; in the studies checked, an unresolved V gene accounts for under half of them, and the cause for the rest is not known. The D gene and trimming were derived from the DNA, and the V and J assignments and clone size from that table. Present in this sample are about 330,000 clones, approximately 9.9% of which were seen just once. The top ten clones comprise 0.015% to 0.02% of the sample.

The specimen sequenced was naive CD4+ T cells from blood. In the paper's terms, the cell subset or site label means: true naive CD4+ T cells. Recombination linked TRBV18 to TRBJ2-1, and 8 bases in between align with TRBD1. This TCR was recovered from a woman aged 30 to 39 in good health. The nucleotides read TGTGCCAGCGGACAGGGCGGTGAGCAGTTCTTC. This encodes CASGQGGEQFF.